This T cell receptor beta chain is from a study of T cell responses to AZD1222 COVID-19 vaccine. This clone was detected only a few times. Its antigen is undetermined. The length of the CDR3 is 14 residues. The V gene's germline CDR1 is SEHNR and CDR2 FQNEAQ (reference sequence). The junction had 4 bases not matched to a gene; V was cut back by 1 base and J by 4 bases. Sequencing used immunoSEQ multiplex PCR; TCRdb keeps in-frame clones, though not all of them. This sample has 100,000 to 120,000 clones, with around nine tenths found just once. Study-wide results and limits: Receipt of two AZD1222 doses was followed by a rise in Spike-specific TCR breadth and depth. Baseline serostatus was positive in only a handful of AZD1222 recipients. Repertoire sampling happened only post peak T cell response. Across spike, vaccine-associated CD4 TCRs were found, dominant at 160-218 and 743-854.

The clonotype originates from an adult who received the AZD1222 COVID-19 vaccine. J is TRBJ2-7 and V is TRBV7-9; 7 bases map to TRBD1. The sample in question was peripheral blood, obtained 28 days after the second AZD1222 dose. CDR3 nucleotides: TGTGCCAGCAGCTTAGTAGGGGGCGAATACGAGCAGTACTTC. This encodes CASSLVGGEYEQYF.